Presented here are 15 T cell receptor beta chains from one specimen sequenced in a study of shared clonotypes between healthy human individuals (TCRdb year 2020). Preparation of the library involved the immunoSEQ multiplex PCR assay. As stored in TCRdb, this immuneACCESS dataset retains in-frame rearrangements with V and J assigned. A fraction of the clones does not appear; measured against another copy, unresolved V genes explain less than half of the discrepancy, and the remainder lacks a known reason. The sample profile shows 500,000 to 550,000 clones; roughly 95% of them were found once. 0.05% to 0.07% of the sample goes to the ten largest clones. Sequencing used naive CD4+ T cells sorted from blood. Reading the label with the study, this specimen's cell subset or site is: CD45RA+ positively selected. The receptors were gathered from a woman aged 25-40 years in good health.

The CDR3 protein is CASSSHGLAGGNEQFF. The CDR3 coding sequence is TGTGCCAGCAGTTCCCATGGACTAGCGGGAGGGAATGAGCAGTTCTTC. This chain connects TRBV27 to TRBJ2-1; 15 bases align to TRBD2. The CDR3 totals 16 residues. V was pared by 4 bases and J by 7 bases, with 5 bases of the junction left unmatched. Germline V lookup: CDR1 MNHEY, CDR2 SMNVEV (reference sequence).

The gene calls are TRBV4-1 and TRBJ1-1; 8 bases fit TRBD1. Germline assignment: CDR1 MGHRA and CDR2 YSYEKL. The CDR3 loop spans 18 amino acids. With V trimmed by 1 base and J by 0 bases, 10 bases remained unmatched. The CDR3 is CASSQARGRGDLNTEAFF. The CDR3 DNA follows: TGCGCCAGCAGCCAAGCCAGGGGGCGCGGGGACTTGAACACTGAAGCTTTCTTT.

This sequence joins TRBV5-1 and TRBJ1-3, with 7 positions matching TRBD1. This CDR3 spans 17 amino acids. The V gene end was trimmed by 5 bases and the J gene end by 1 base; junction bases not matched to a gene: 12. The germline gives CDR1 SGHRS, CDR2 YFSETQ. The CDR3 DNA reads TGCGCCAGCAGTTATTGGGGGACAGATAATTCTGGAAACACCATATATTTT. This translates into CASSYWGTDNSGNTIYF.

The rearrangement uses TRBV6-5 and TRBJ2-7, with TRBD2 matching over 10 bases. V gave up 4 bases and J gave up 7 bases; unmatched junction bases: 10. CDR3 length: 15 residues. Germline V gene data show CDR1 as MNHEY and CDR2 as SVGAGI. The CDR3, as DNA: TGTGCCAGCAGTTTTGCTAGCGGGAGCGTAAGGGAGCAGTACTTC. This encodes CASSFASGSVREQYF.

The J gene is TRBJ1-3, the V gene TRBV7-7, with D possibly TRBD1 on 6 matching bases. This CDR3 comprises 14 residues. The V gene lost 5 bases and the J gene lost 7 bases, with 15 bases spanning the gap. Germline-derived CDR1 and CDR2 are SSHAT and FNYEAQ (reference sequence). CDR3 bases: TGTGCCAGCAGCCTACGACCGGACAGTAACACCATATATTTT. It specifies CASSLRPDSNTIYF. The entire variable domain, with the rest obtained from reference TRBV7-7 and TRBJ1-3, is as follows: GAGVSQSPRYKVTKRGQDVTLRCDPISSHATLYWYQQALGQGPEFLTYFNYEAQPDKSGLPSDRFSAERPEGSISTLTIQRTEQRDSAMYRCASSLRPDSNTIYFGEGSWLTVV.

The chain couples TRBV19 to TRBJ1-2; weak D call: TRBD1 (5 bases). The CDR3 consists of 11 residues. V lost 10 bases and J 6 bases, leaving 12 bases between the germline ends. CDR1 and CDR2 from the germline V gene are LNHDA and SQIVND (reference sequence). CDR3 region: CATGRGDGYTF. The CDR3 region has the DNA TGTGCCACCGGGAGGGGCGATGGCTACACCTTC.

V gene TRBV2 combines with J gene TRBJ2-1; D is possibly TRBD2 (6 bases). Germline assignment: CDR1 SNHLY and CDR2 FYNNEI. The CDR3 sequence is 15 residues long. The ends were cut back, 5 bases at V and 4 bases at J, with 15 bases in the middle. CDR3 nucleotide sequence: TGTGCCAGCAGTCGCCGGGACTTAATATACAATGAGCAGTTCTTC. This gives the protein CASSRRDLIYNEQFF.

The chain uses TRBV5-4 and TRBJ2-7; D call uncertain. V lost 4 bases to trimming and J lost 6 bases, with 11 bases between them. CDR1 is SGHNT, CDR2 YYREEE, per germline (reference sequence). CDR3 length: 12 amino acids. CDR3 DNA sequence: TGTGCCAGCAGCCCGAACAAGGTCGAGCAGTACTTC. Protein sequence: CASSPNKVEQYF.

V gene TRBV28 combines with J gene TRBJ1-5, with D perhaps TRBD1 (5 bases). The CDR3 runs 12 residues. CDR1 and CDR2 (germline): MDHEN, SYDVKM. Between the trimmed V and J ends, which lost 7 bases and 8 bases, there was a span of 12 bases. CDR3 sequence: CASTGGLEPQHF. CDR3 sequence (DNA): TGTGCCAGCACGGGGGGATTGGAGCCCCAGCATTTT.

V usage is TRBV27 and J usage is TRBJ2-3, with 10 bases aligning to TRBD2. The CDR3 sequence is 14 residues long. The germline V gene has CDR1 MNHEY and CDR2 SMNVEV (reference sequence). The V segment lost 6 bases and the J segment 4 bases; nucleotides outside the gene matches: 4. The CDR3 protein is CASRTTSGADTQYF. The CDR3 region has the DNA TGTGCCAGCAGGACTACTAGCGGGGCAGATACGCAGTATTTT.

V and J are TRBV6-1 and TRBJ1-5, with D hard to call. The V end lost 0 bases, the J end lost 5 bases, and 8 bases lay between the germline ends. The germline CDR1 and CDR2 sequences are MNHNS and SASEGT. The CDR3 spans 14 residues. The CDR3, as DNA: TGTGCCAGCAGTGAAGCGGCAGCTTATCAGCCCCAGCATTTT. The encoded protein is CASSEAAAYQPQHF.

The CDR3 protein is CASSIGQLFAGVAKNIQYF. CDR3 sequence (DNA): TGCGCCAGCAGCATCGGACAGTTGTTCGCCGGGGTAGCCAAAAACATTCAGTACTTC. The chain is built from TRBV5-1 and TRBJ2-4; tentatively, D is TRBD1 (6 bases). This CDR3 is built from 19 residues. CDR1 is SGHRS, CDR2 YFSETQ, per germline. The V gene lost 4 bases and the J gene lost 0 bases, with 23 bases spanning the gap. Supplemented by reference TRBV5-1 and TRBJ2-4, the full variable domain reads KAGVTQTPRYLIKTRGQQVTLSCSPISGHRSVSWYQQTPGQGLQFLFEYFSETQRNKGNFPGRFSGRQFSNSRSEMNVSTLELGDSALYLCASSIGQLFAGVAKNIQYFGAGTRLSVL.

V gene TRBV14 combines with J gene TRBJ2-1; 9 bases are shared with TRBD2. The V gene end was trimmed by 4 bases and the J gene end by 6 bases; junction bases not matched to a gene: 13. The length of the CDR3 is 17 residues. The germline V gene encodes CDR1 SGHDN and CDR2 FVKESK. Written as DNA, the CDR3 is TGTGCCAGCAGCCCCCCCGTGGGCCTAGCGGGGCCCAATGAGCAGTTCTTC. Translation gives CASSPPVGLAGPNEQFF.

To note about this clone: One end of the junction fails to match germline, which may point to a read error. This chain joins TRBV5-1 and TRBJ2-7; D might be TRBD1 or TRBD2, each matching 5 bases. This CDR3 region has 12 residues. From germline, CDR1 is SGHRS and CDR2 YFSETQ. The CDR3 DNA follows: TGCGCCAGCAGCTCCCATGAGGGGTCCTTACGATTC. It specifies CASSSHEGSLRF.

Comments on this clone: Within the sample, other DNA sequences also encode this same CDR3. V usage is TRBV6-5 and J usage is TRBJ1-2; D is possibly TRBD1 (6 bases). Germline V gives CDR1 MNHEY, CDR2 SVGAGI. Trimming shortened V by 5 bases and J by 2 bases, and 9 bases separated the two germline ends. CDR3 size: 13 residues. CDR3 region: CASSPGQNYGYTF. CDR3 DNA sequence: TGTGCCAGCAGTCCTGGACAGAACTATGGCTACACCTTC.